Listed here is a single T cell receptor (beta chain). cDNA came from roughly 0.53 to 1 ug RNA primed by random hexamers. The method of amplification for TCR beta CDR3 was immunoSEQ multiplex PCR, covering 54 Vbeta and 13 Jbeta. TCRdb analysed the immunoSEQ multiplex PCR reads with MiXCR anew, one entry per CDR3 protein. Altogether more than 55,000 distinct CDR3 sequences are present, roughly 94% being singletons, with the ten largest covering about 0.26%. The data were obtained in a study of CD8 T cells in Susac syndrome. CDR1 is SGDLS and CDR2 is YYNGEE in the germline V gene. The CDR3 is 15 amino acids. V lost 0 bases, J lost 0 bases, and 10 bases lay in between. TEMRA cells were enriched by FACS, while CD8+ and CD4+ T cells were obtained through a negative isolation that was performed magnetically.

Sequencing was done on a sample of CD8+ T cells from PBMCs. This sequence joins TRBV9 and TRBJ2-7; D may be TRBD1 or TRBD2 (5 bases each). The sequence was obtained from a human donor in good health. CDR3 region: CASSVGAGSSYEQYF. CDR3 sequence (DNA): TGTGCCAGCAGCGTAGGGGCAGGGAGCTCCTACGAGCAGTACTTC.